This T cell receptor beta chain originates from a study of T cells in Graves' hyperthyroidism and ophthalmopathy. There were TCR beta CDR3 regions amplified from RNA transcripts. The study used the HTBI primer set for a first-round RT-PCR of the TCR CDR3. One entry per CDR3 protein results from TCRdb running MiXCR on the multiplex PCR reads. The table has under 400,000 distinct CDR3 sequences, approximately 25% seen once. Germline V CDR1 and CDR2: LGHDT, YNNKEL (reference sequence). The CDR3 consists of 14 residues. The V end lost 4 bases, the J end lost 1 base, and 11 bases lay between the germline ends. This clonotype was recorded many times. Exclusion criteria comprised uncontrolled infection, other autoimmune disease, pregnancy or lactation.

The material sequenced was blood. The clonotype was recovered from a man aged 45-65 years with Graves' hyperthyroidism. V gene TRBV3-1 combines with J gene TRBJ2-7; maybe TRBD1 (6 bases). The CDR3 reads CASSPGAMSYEQYF. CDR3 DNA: TGTGCCAGCAGCCCAGGGGCCATGTCCTACGAGCAGTACTTC.